The present entry profiles one T cell receptor (beta chain) with its context. Its target is not known. The unexposed donors gave CD4+ T cells in 2011-2018, prior to COVID-19. The data were obtained in a study of CD4 T cells in relation to SARS-CoV-2 and coronaviruses. Naive and memory CD4+ T cell DNA was deep-sequenced without culture. Measured with immunoSEQ multiplex PCR; TCRdb has only the in-frame clones, and not every one. The sample has nearly 70,000 clones; 85% to 95% are singletons. Study results and limitations: The cross-reactivity analysis covered only spike protein, not other viral proteins.

The CDR3 length is 14 residues. The junction had 5 bases not matched to a gene; V was cut back by 6 bases and J by 3 bases. Germline V gives CDR1 SGDLS, CDR2 YYNGEE. The rearrangement joins TRBV9 to TRBJ2-1; 8 bases line up with TRBD2. This sequence was found in a human donor in good health. The sequencing input was naive CD4+ T cells from PBMCs. Subset: naive CD4+ T cells isolated by negative enrichment. The CDR3 spells CASTGGGNYNEQFF. CDR3 sequence (DNA): TGTGCCAGCACCGGGGGGGGCAACTACAATGAGCAGTTCTTC. Supplemented by reference TRBV9 and TRBJ2-1, the full variable domain reads DSGVTQTPKHLITATGQRVTLRCSPRSGDLSVYWYQQSLDQGLQFLIQYYNGEERAKGNILERFSAQQFPDLHSELNLSSLELGDSALYFCASTGGGNYNEQFFGPGTRLTVL.